The T cell receptor beta chain described here comes from a study of T cell changes during pregnancy in multiple sclerosis (dated by TCRdb to between 2018 and 2021). In the study overall: In women with multiple sclerosis, the researchers looked at how the T cell repertoire shifted as pregnancy progressed.

Turning to this clone: Its binding antigen is unknown. No base-level quality is on record; no much larger clone is a single base apart.

The CDR3 runs 15 residues from the cysteine to the phenylalanine. The kept DNA is CDR3 alone, 45 bases in frame from the first base. CDR1 and CDR2, per the germline V gene, are MGHDK and SYGVNS. V lost 5 bases and J lost 6 bases; the stretch between them is 19 bases long. The receptor library was made with the immunoSEQ multiplex PCR assay. In TCRdb, the immuneACCESS table is reduced to in-frame sequences with V and J assigned. These tables do not hold every clone; where another copy was compared, an unresolved V gene accounts for under half, and the others remain unexplained. The sample table records tens of thousands of clones; over 90% of these occur just once. The ten top clones hold around 0.9% of the sample.

The rearrangement combines TRBV25-1 with TRBJ1-2, with TRBD1 tentatively as D gene (5 bases match). The sample in question was peripheral blood, obtained after pregnancy. This receptor was identified in a female donor with multiple sclerosis, enrolled in a pregnancy study. The nucleotide sequence reads TGTGCCAGCAGTCCACCAGGAGGGGAAGGGAATGGCTACACCTTC. Its protein reads: CASSPPGGEGNGYTF.